Listed here are 20 T cell receptor beta chains from one sample, sequenced in a study of T cells in localized non-small cell lung cancer. Sequencing used immunoSEQ multiplex PCR; TCRdb keeps in-frame clones, though not all of them. The sample shows around 94,000 clones, 80% to 90% of them seen only once. Sequencing used peripheral blood, obtained before any cancer treatment. These receptors all come from a man aged 40-75 years with stage I squamous cell lung carcinoma.

This clone was seen only once. The chain joins TRBV6-1 to TRBJ2-5, with a tentative D call TRBD1 (6 bases). There are 15 residues in the CDR3. The germline V and J ends were trimmed by 8 bases and 2 bases, with 18 bases remaining between them. Germline CDR1 reads MNHNS; CDR2 reads SASEGT. The CDR3 loop is CASHQWGPGQETQYF. CDR3 in DNA: TGTGCCAGCCATCAGTGGGGGCCGGGACAAGAGACCCAGTACTTC.

The rearrangement links TRBV5-1 to TRBJ2-2; D is unresolved. Trimming removed 4 bases from V and 8 bases from J, with 12 bases in between. The V gene's germline CDR1 is SGHRS and CDR2 YFSETQ. This CDR3 comprises 13 residues. The CDR3 is CASSTIDPGELFF. CDR3 DNA: TGCGCCAGCAGCACGATTGATCCAGGGGAGCTGTTTTTT.

The CDR3: CASSYEAAGNTIYF. CDR3 DNA sequence: TGTGCCAGCAGTTACGAGGCAGCAGGAAACACCATATATTTT. The chain recombines TRBV6-5 with TRBJ1-3; D gene unclear. Trimming took 2 bases from V and 4 from J, leaving 9 bases between them. Germline V gene data show CDR1 as MNHEY and CDR2 as SVGAGI. There are 14 residues in the CDR3.

This chain links TRBV5-1 with TRBJ1-3; TRBD1 agrees at 9 bases. Germline V lookup: CDR1 SGHRS, CDR2 YFSETQ. The CDR3 extends over 14 amino acids. V was pared by 7 bases and J by 4 bases, with 6 bases of the junction left unmatched. The CDR3 spells CASAVGTGGNTIYF. The CDR3 DNA sequence: TGCGCCAGCGCCGTTGGGACAGGGGGAAACACCATATATTTT.

This chain uses TRBV6-5 with TRBJ1-2, with a possible D match to TRBD1 (5 bases). The CDR3 extends over 12 amino acids. Germline-derived CDR1 and CDR2 are MNHEY and SVGAGI. V lost 4 bases, J lost 8 bases, and 11 bases lay in between. In DNA form, the CDR3 reads TGTGCCAGCAGTTCCGGGACCGTGGGCTACACCTTC. Protein sequence: CASSSGTVGYTF.

The chain carries TRBV7-2 and TRBJ1-2, with a weak D call TRBD1 (5 bases). CDR3 size: 14 residues. V was shortened by 0 bases and J by 11 bases, with 16 bases between the two germline ends. In germline, CDR1 is SGHTA, CDR2 FQGNSA. This CDR3 reads CASSLALGPSGYTF. The CDR3 region has the DNA TGTGCCAGCAGCTTAGCGTTGGGGCCCTCTGGGTACACCTTC.

This chain uses TRBV6-5 with TRBJ1-5; the match to TRBD1 covers 9 bases. This CDR3 has 15 residues. Germline CDR1 and CDR2: MNHEY and SVGAGI. V shed 3 bases and J 5 bases; nucleotides not matched to a gene: 5. CDR3 protein: CASSYHRGQDQPQHF. CDR3 nucleotide sequence: TGTGCCAGCAGTTATCACAGGGGGCAGGATCAGCCCCAGCATTTT.

The chain is built from TRBV15 and TRBJ2-5; D is undetermined. This CDR3 spans 17 amino acids. CDR1 is LNHNV, CDR2 YYDKDF, per germline (reference sequence). Trimming removed 1 base from V and 3 bases from J, with 18 bases in between. The DNA of the CDR3 is TGTGCCACCAGCAGAGCAATGAGAGGTGGTACTAAAGAGACCCAGTACTTC. It is translated as CATSRAMRGGTKETQYF.

This clone turned up a few times. The chain uses TRBV4-1 and TRBJ1-2; D is undetermined. The CDR3 spans 14 residues. Germline lookup yields CDR1 MGHRA and CDR2 YSYEKL. V was pared by 1 base and J by 4 bases, with 10 bases between. CDR3 sequence: CASSQGSGTYGYTF. CDR3 nucleotides: TGCGCCAGCAGCCAAGGATCGGGAACCTATGGCTACACCTTC.

This chain links TRBV27 with TRBJ2-2; D remains ambiguous. V dropped 7 bases and J dropped 9 bases, with 18 bases sitting between them. CDR1 and CDR2 from the germline V gene are MNHEY and SMNVEV (reference sequence). The length of the CDR3 is 14 residues. Written as DNA, the CDR3 is TGTGCCAGCAACCCTCGGGTTTCCCCCCGGGAGCTGTTTTTT. Translated, it gives CASNPRVSPRELFF.

V usage is TRBV28 and J usage is TRBJ1-2; no definite D call. Germline V CDR1 and CDR2: MDHEN, SYDVKM. The V and J ends lost 6 bases and 4 bases respectively, with 12 bases between them. The CDR3 totals 13 residues. The CDR3 DNA reads as TGTGCCAGCAGCCCCCTTGCCTTCTATGGCTACACCTTC. As protein: CASSPLAFYGYTF.

J is TRBJ2-3 and V is TRBV4-1, with TRBD2 matching 10 bases. This CDR3 is 18 amino acids long. CDR1 is MGHRA and CDR2 is YSYEKL in the germline V gene. V was clipped by 4 bases and J by 0 bases; unmatched bases: 10. Here the CDR3 DNA reads TGCGCCAGCAGCCCCTGGTGGCTAGCGGGGGCTAGCACAGATACGCAGTATTTT. This gives the protein CASSPWWLAGASTDTQYF.

Here the CDR3 reads CSVAFLQETQYF. In DNA, the CDR3 is TGCAGCGTCGCATTTTTACAAGAGACCCAGTACTTC. The chain has TRBV29-1 and TRBJ2-5; D gene ambiguous. There are 12 residues in the CDR3. Germline V gene lookup returns CDR1 SQVTM and CDR2 ANQGSEA. V lost 6 bases to trimming and J lost 2 bases, with 10 bases between them.

The genes are TRBV9 and TRBJ2-1; 12 bases agree with TRBD2. Per germline, CDR1 SGDLS and CDR2 YYNGEE. J lost 6 bases, V lost 7 bases, and 8 bases had no gene match. The CDR3 runs to 15 residues. The CDR3 sequence is CASRPPSGGANEQFF. The CDR3, as DNA: TGTGCCAGCCGCCCCCCTAGCGGGGGGGCCAATGAGCAGTTCTTC.

This rearrangement joins TRBV19 to TRBJ2-3; 10 positions match TRBD2. The ends lost 3 bases at V and 1 base at J; junction bases unmatched: 4. Per the germline V gene, CDR1 is LNHDA and CDR2 is SQIVND (reference sequence). This CDR3 region has 16 residues. In nucleotides, the CDR3 is TGTGCCAGTAGTATCTCTAGCGGGGGAGGCACAGATACGCAGTATTTT. As protein: CASSISSGGGTDTQYF.

The chain has TRBV4-2 and TRBJ1-5; no firm D call. The CDR3 runs to 14 residues. Germline CDR1 is LGHNA and CDR2 is YNFKEQ. V lost 0 bases and J lost 7, with 10 bases in between. The CDR3 sequence is CASSQDVTGQPQHF. Written as DNA, the CDR3 is TGTGCCAGCAGCCAAGATGTTACTGGGCAGCCCCAGCATTTT.

The CDR3 reads CASSLEGTWGTEAFF. The CDR3 DNA sequence: TGTGCCAGCAGCTTAGAGGGGACCTGGGGCACTGAAGCTTTCTTT. The V call is TRBV7-6, the J call TRBJ1-1, with D perhaps matching TRBD1 (5 bases). Trimming took off 1 base at V and 4 bases at J, with 13 bases between the two ends. Germline V gene data show CDR1 as SGHVS and CDR2 as FNYEAQ. This CDR3 is 15 amino acids long.

The CDR3 coding sequence is TGTGCCACCTTGGCCCAGGGTGGTTCGCCCCAGCATTTT. This gives the protein CATLAQGGSPQHF. The genes are TRBV19 and TRBJ1-5; weak D call: TRBD1 (5 bases). Germline-derived CDR1 and CDR2 are LNHDA and SQIVND (reference sequence). The CDR3 length is 13 residues. Trimming took 10 bases from V and 9 from J, leaving 19 bases between them.

This sequence joins TRBV6-1 and TRBJ1-1; D is unresolved. This CDR3 has 14 residues. CDR1 MNHNS and CDR2 SASEGT come from the germline V gene. Trimming left V 6 bases short and J 1 base short, with 12 bases between. The CDR3 bases are TGTGCCAGCAGGGAGTGGTTATCGAACACTGAAGCTTTCTTT. Encoded protein: CASREWLSNTEAFF.

The chain has TRBV11-1 and TRBJ1-1; no clear D gene. There are 14 residues in the CDR3. With 1 base removed from V and 1 base from J, the gap between germline ends came to 7 bases. Germline CDR1 is SGHAT and CDR2 is FQDESV (reference sequence). In DNA, the CDR3 is TGTGCCAGCAGCTTAGTAGATGCGAACACTGAAGCTTTCTTT. Translating it yields CASSLVDANTEAFF.